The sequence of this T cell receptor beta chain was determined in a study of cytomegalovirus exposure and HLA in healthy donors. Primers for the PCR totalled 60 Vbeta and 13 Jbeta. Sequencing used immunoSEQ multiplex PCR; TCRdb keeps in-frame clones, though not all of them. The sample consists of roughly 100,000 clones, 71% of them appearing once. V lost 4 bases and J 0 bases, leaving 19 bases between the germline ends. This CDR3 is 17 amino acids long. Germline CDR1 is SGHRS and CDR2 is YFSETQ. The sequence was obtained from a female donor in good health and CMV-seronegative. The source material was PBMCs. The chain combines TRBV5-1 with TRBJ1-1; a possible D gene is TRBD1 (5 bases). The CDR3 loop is CASSPDMGQGMNTEAFF. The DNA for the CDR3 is TGCGCCAGCAGCCCGGACATGGGGCAGGGAATGAACACTGAAGCTTTCTTT.